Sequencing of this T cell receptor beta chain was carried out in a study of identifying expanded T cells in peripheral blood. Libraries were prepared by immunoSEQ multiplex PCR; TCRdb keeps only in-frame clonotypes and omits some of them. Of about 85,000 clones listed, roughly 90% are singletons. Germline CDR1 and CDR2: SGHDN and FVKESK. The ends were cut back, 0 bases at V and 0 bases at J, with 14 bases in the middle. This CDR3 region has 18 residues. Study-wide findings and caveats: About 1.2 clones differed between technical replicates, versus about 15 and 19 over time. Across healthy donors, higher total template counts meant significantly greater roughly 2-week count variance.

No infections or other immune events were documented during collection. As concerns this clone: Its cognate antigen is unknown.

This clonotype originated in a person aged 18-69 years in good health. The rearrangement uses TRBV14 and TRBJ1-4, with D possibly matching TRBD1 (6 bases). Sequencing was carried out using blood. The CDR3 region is CASSQDIQGHPTNEKLFF. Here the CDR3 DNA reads TGTGCCAGCAGCCAAGATATCCAGGGACACCCAACTAATGAAAAACTGTTTTTT.